Listed here are 7 T cell receptor beta chains from one sample, sequenced in a study of blood T cell repertoires in COVID-19. The protocol was immunoSEQ multiplex PCR, while the TCRdb copy is restricted to in-frame clones and leaves out a portion. In the table there are under 300,000 clones, about 82% of which are singletons. The sequenced material came from peripheral blood. These receptors all come from a woman in her sixties with active or convalescent COVID-19.

The CDR3 loop reads CASRTRSAGELFF. Here the CDR3 DNA reads TGTGCCAGCAGGACTAGATCCGCCGGGGAGCTGTTTTTT. This sequence joins TRBV2 and TRBJ2-2; D is possibly TRBD2 (6 bases). V was shortened by 6 bases and J by 6 bases, with 11 bases between the two germline ends. The CDR3 is 13 amino acids. CDR1 is SNHLY, CDR2 FYNNEI, per germline. The complete variable domain, with remaining parts taken from reference TRBV2 and TRBJ2-2, reads EPEVTQTPSHQVTQMGQEVILRCVPISNHLYFYWYRQILGQKVEFLVSFYNNEISEKSEIFDDQFSVERPDGSNFTLKIRSTKLEDSAMYFCASRTRSAGELFFGEGSRLTVL.

The V call is TRBV28, the J call TRBJ2-1; 12 nucleotides agree with TRBD2. Germline trimming cut 6 bases from V and 1 base from J; bases unmatched to any gene: 4. CDR3 length: 16 amino acids. CDR1 is MDHEN and CDR2 is SYDVKM in the germline V gene. The CDR3 spells CASSSSGGGSYNEQFF. The CDR3 DNA follows: TGTGCCAGCAGCTCTAGCGGGGGGGGTTCCTACAATGAGCAGTTCTTC.

The genes are TRBV3-1 (or the pseudogene TRBV3-2) and TRBJ2-1; 13 bases fit TRBD2. J lost 7 bases, V lost 4 bases, and 10 bases had no gene match. The germline gives CDR1 LGHDT, CDR2 YNNKEL (reference sequence). There are 17 residues in the CDR3. The DNA for the CDR3 is TGTGCCAGCAGCCCCCGACGCACTAGCGGGAGGGGGAATGAGCAGTTCTTC. This gives the protein CASSPRRTSGRGNEQFF.

The table lists this clone with a count of one. The rearrangement joins TRBV5-1 to TRBJ1-3; the D gene is possibly TRBD1 (6 bases). The CDR3 contains 15 residues. V lost 0 bases, J lost 4 bases, and 11 bases lay in between. In germline, CDR1 is SGHRS, CDR2 YFSETQ. CDR3 nucleotide sequence: TGCGCCAGCAGCTTGGATATGACAGGCGGAAACACCATATATTTT. The encoded protein is CASSLDMTGGNTIYF.

The chain is built from TRBV6-5 and TRBJ2-7; D unclear. The germline CDR1 and CDR2 sequences are MNHEY and SVGAGI. The CDR3 consists of 13 residues. The V end lost 2 bases, the J end lost 0 bases, and 5 bases lay between the germline ends. The CDR3 sequence is CASSYGPSYEQYV. CDR3 bases: TGTGCCAGCAGTTACGGGCCCTCCTACGAGCAGTACGTC.

Note on this clone: A much bigger clone sits one base away, suggesting this may be a read error. The chain is built from TRBV5-4 and TRBJ2-7, with 11 bases matching TRBD2. V dropped 4 bases and J dropped 2; count of bases not matched to a gene: 5. This CDR3 is built from 15 residues. Germline V gene lookup returns CDR1 SGHNT and CDR2 YYREEE (reference sequence). The CDR3 here is CASSPGTSGTYEQYF. The CDR3 nucleotides are TGTGCCAGCAGCCCCGGGACTAGCGGAACCTACGAGCAGTACTTC.

This clone was picked up one time. The CDR3 coding sequence is TGTGCCAGCTCTCGAGGAGGGGATGACAATGAGCAGTTCTTC. Amino acid sequence: CASSRGGDDNEQFF. The V and J genes are TRBV18 and TRBJ2-1; tentatively, D is TRBD2 (6 bases). Germline V gene data show CDR1 as KGHSH and CDR2 as LQKENI. CDR3 length equals 14 residues. V lost 6 bases, J lost 5 bases, and 14 bases lay in between.